This is a list of T cell receptor beta chains from one sample in a study of blood T cell repertoires in COVID-19. Assay: immunoSEQ multiplex PCR; the TCRdb copy retains only in-frame clones and omits some. The sample has about 180,000 clones; about 80% are singletons. The source material was PBMCs or T cells enriched from blood (not recorded which). The receptors stem from a man aged 60 to 75 who had been exposed to COVID-19. CDR3s include the opening cysteine and the closing phenylalanine or tryptophan. D genes are given only for firm matches. Clone sizes are given selectively: once, few, many, or a class where the clone is expanded.

clone size: once; J gene: TRBJ2-5; V gene: TRBV28; D gene: TRBD1; CDR3 length: 18; CDR3 protein: CASSSDRGGGKYQETQYF; CDR3 DNA: TGTGCCAGCAGTTCGGACAGGGGTGGGGGGAAGTACCAAGAGACCCAGTACTTC
clone size: .; J gene: TRBJ1-5; V gene: TRBV19; D gene: .; CDR3 length: 13; CDR3 protein: CASSGHDNQPQHF; CDR3 DNA: TGTGCCAGTAGTGGACACGACAATCAGCCCCAGCATTTT
clone size: .; J gene: TRBJ2-6; V gene: TRBV3-1/TRBV3-2; D gene: .; CDR3 length: 15; CDR3 protein: CASSARGAGANVLTF; CDR3 DNA: TGTGCCAGCAGCGCGAGAGGTGCTGGGGCCAACGTCCTGACTTTC
clone size: .; J gene: TRBJ1-5; V gene: TRBV7-2; D gene: .; CDR3 length: 15; CDR3 protein: CASSAPGSGNQPQHF; CDR3 DNA: TGTGCCAGCAGCGCCCCCGGGTCAGGCAATCAGCCCCAGCATTTT
clone size: .; J gene: TRBJ1-1; V gene: TRBV5-1; D gene: .; CDR3 length: 15; CDR3 protein: CASTLGGKANTEAFF; CDR3 DNA: TGCGCCAGCACCTTGGGAGGGAAAGCGAACACTGAAGCTTTCTTT
clone size: .; J gene: TRBJ2-3; V gene: TRBV9; D gene: .; CDR3 length: 14; CDR3 protein: CASSETVSTDTQYF; CDR3 DNA: TGTGCCAGCAGCGAAACGGTGAGCACAGATACGCAGTATTTT
clone size: .; J gene: TRBJ1-5; V gene: TRBV15; D gene: TRBD1; CDR3 length: 19; CDR3 protein: CATSRGLGQGAKSNQPQHF; CDR3 DNA: TGTGCCACCAGCAGAGGACTTGGACAGGGGGCGAAGAGCAATCAGCCCCAGCATTTT
clone size: .; J gene: TRBJ1-2; V gene: TRBV2; D gene: .; CDR3 length: 16; CDR3 protein: CASSEVRIAGNYGYTF; CDR3 DNA: TGTGCCAGCAGTGAAGTTAGGATTGCGGGTAACTATGGCTACACCTTC
clone size: few; J gene: TRBJ1-4; V gene: TRBV28; D gene: TRBD1; CDR3 length: 15; CDR3 protein: CASSLHRGAQEKLFF; CDR3 DNA: TGTGCCAGCAGTCTGCACAGGGGCGCGCAGGAAAAACTGTTTTTT
clone size: .; J gene: TRBJ1-2; V gene: TRBV7-2; D gene: .; CDR3 length: 16; CDR3 protein: CASSPDAYRVDYGYTF; CDR3 DNA: TGTGCCAGCAGCCCAGATGCTTACAGGGTCGACTATGGCTACACCTTC
clone size: .; J gene: TRBJ2-5; V gene: TRBV11-2; D gene: TRBD2; CDR3 length: 12; CDR3 protein: CASSAGLAGVDF; CDR3 DNA: TGTGCCAGCAGCGCCGGACTAGCGGGAGTAGACTTC
clone size: .; J gene: TRBJ2-3; V gene: TRBV5-1; D gene: TRBD2; CDR3 length: 14; CDR3 protein: CASLAGPDTDTQYF; CDR3 DNA: TGCGCCAGCCTAGCGGGGCCCGACACAGATACGCAGTATTTT
clone size: .; J gene: TRBJ1-2; V gene: TRBV27; D gene: TRBD1; CDR3 length: 18; CDR3 protein: CASRPSGTGAVGGRGYTF; CDR3 DNA: TGTGCCAGCAGACCTTCTGGGACAGGAGCTGTTGGGGGGAGGGGCTACACCTTC
clone size: few; J gene: TRBJ2-7; V gene: TRBV19; D gene: TRBD1; CDR3 length: 16; CDR3 protein: CASSLASGQATYEQYF; CDR3 DNA: TGTGCCAGTAGTCTTGCATCCGGACAGGCTACCTACGAGCAGTACTTC
clone size: .; J gene: TRBJ1-6; V gene: TRBV5-1; D gene: TRBD1; CDR3 length: 15; CDR3 protein: CASSRDSLKGSPLHF; CDR3 DNA: TGCGCCAGCAGCCGGGACAGCCTGAAGGGCTCACCCCTCCACTTT
clone size: few; J gene: TRBJ2-1; V gene: TRBV19; D gene: TRBD2; CDR3 length: 15; CDR3 protein: CASSSSGSSYNEQFF; CDR3 DNA: TGTGCCAGTAGCTCTAGCGGGAGCTCCTACAATGAGCAGTTCTTC
clone size: .; J gene: TRBJ2-5; V gene: TRBV19; D gene: TRBD2; CDR3 length: 14; CDR3 protein: CASRSGGSGETQYF; CDR3 DNA: TGTGCCAGTCGTTCGGGCGGGAGTGGGGAGACCCAGTACTTC
clone size: .; J gene: TRBJ2-5; V gene: TRBV28; D gene: TRBD1; CDR3 length: 15; CDR3 protein: CASRPTGGRRETQYF; CDR3 DNA: TGTGCCAGCAGGCCTACAGGGGGAAGGCGGGAGACCCAGTACTTC
clone size: .; J gene: TRBJ2-2; V gene: TRBV9; D gene: TRBD1; CDR3 length: 15; CDR3 protein: CASSVEDRGTGELFF; CDR3 DNA: TGTGCCAGCAGCGTAGAAGACAGGGGCACCGGGGAGCTGTTTTTT
clone size: .; J gene: TRBJ1-2; V gene: TRBV6-5; D gene: .; CDR3 length: 14; CDR3 protein: CASRLVGADYGYTF; CDR3 DNA: TGTGCCAGCAGGCTAGTGGGGGCGGACTATGGCTACACCTTC
clone size: .; J gene: TRBJ2-1; V gene: TRBV2; D gene: .; CDR3 length: 11; CDR3 protein: CASSRQLEQFF; CDR3 DNA: TGTGCCAGCAGTCGACAGCTCGAGCAGTTCTTC
clone size: .; J gene: TRBJ2-2; V gene: TRBV5-6; D gene: .; CDR3 length: 14; CDR3 protein: CASRGQGPTGELFF; CDR3 DNA: TGTGCCAGCAGGGGGCAGGGGCCCACCGGGGAGCTGTTTTTT
clone size: .; J gene: TRBJ2-7; V gene: TRBV15; D gene: TRBD1; CDR3 length: 14; CDR3 protein: CATSRVGQGNEQYF; CDR3 DNA: TGTGCCACCAGCAGAGTAGGACAGGGGAACGAGCAGTACTTC
clone size: .; J gene: TRBJ2-3; V gene: TRBV5-1; D gene: TRBD2; CDR3 length: 17; CDR3 protein: CASSRGLAGAGTDTQYF; CDR3 DNA: TGCGCCAGCAGCCGGGGACTAGCGGGAGCGGGCACAGATACGCAGTATTTT
clone size: few; J gene: TRBJ2-7; V gene: TRBV10-1; D gene: TRBD2; CDR3 length: 14; CDR3 protein: CASSESGSSYEQYF; CDR3 DNA: TGCGCCAGCAGTGAAAGCGGGAGCTCCTACGAGCAGTACTTC
clone size: many; J gene: TRBJ1-3; V gene: TRBV19; D gene: .; CDR3 length: 13; CDR3 protein: CASSWGRGNTIYF; CDR3 DNA: TGTGCCAGTAGTTGGGGCAGAGGAAACACCATATATTTT
clone size: .; J gene: TRBJ2-3; V gene: TRBV27; D gene: TRBD2; CDR3 length: 14; CDR3 protein: CASSVGLATDTQYF; CDR3 DNA: TGTGCCAGCAGTGTCGGACTAGCCACAGATACGCAGTATTTT
clone size: .; J gene: TRBJ2-4; V gene: TRBV19; D gene: .; CDR3 length: 15; CDR3 protein: CASSIDTDAKNIQYF; CDR3 DNA: TGTGCCAGTAGTATAGATACAGATGCCAAAAACATTCAGTACTTC
clone size: .; J gene: TRBJ1-4; V gene: TRBV30; D gene: TRBD1; CDR3 length: 13; CDR3 protein: CAWSQGAEEKLFF; CDR3 DNA: TGTGCCTGGAGTCAGGGGGCAGAGGAAAAACTGTTTTTT
clone size: .; J gene: TRBJ1-3; V gene: TRBV24-1; D gene: .; CDR3 length: 16; CDR3 protein: CATSDGADRPGNTIYF; CDR3 DNA: TGTGCCACCAGTGATGGGGCTGATCGGCCCGGAAACACCATATATTTT
clone size: .; J gene: TRBJ2-1; V gene: TRBV6-6; D gene: TRBD2; CDR3 length: 19; CDR3 protein: CASSRPTLKTSGRGNEQFF; CDR3 DNA: TGTGCCAGCAGCCGACCTACCTTAAAGACTAGCGGGAGGGGGAATGAGCAGTTCTTC
clone size: .; J gene: TRBJ1-5; V gene: TRBV28; D gene: .; CDR3 length: 13; CDR3 protein: CASLDLAIRVQHF; CDR3 DNA: TGTGCCTCTCTAGATTTAGCAATCAGGGTCCAGCATTTT
clone size: .; J gene: TRBJ1-5; V gene: TRBV6-1; D gene: TRBD1; CDR3 length: 15; CDR3 protein: CASSDLTGRGQPQHF; CDR3 DNA: TGTGCCAGCAGTGACCTGACAGGGCGAGGGCAGCCCCAGCATTTT
clone size: .; J gene: TRBJ1-5; V gene: TRBV27; D gene: TRBD1; CDR3 length: 15; CDR3 protein: CASSGRDSSNQPQHF; CDR3 DNA: TGTGCCAGCAGTGGCCGGGACAGTAGCAATCAGCCCCAGCATTTT
clone size: .; J gene: TRBJ2-7; V gene: TRBV27; D gene: TRBD1; CDR3 length: 16; CDR3 protein: CASALYNDRVGYEQYF; CDR3 DNA: TGTGCCAGCGCCCTCTATAACGACAGGGTCGGCTACGAGCAGTACTTC
clone size: .; J gene: TRBJ1-6; V gene: TRBV6-5; D gene: TRBD1; CDR3 length: 13; CDR3 protein: CASRGTANSPLHF; CDR3 DNA: TGTGCCAGCAGGGGGACAGCTAATTCACCCCTCCACTTT
clone size: .; J gene: TRBJ1-4; V gene: TRBV9; D gene: TRBD1; CDR3 length: 16; CDR3 protein: CASSVGGGTGNEKLFF; CDR3 DNA: TGTGCCAGCAGCGTGGGTGGTGGGACAGGGAATGAAAAACTGTTTTTT
clone size: .; J gene: TRBJ2-1; V gene: TRBV24-1; D gene: TRBD2; CDR3 length: 15; CDR3 protein: CATSDGTSGKNEQFF; CDR3 DNA: TGTGCCACCAGTGACGGGACTAGCGGGAAGAATGAGCAGTTCTTC
clone size: few; J gene: TRBJ2-5; V gene: TRBV11-3; D gene: TRBD2; CDR3 length: 16; CDR3 protein: CASRDSGRASQETQYF; CDR3 DNA: TGTGCCAGCAGGGATAGCGGGAGGGCCAGTCAAGAGACCCAGTACTTC
clone size: few; J gene: TRBJ2-1; V gene: TRBV9; D gene: TRBD2; CDR3 length: 16; CDR3 protein: CASSVAQASGRNEQFF; CDR3 DNA: TGTGCCAGCAGCGTAGCACAAGCTAGCGGGAGGAATGAGCAGTTCTTC
clone size: .; J gene: TRBJ1-1; V gene: TRBV5-6; D gene: .; CDR3 length: 12; CDR3 protein: CASSTDITEAFF; CDR3 DNA: TGTGCCAGCAGCACCGACATCACTGAAGCTTTCTTT